A selection of T cell receptor beta chains follows, all from one sample in a study of OX40 agonist ivuxolimab in advanced cancers. The data were produced by immunoSEQ multiplex PCR, yet TCRdb's version contains in-frame clones alone and is incomplete. The sample holds over 75,000 clones, 85% to 95% seen once. The sample in question was CD4+ or CD8+ T cells sorted from blood, obtained in a trial of the OX40 agonist ivuxolimab. Every receptor here comes from an adult with an advanced solid tumor such as melanoma, head and neck, liver or kidney cancer. CDR3s include the opening cysteine and the closing phenylalanine or tryptophan. Each record gives: CDR3 protein, CDR3 DNA, clone size, D gene, J gene, CDR3 length, V gene. A D gene is named only where the DNA matches it firmly. Not every row has a clone size; where given, it reads once, few, many or a size class.

CARGTGEKLFF	TGTGCCAGAGGAACCGGTGAAAAACTGTTTTTT	.	.	TRBJ1-4	11	TRBV5-3
CASSLINTGELFF	TGTGCCAGCAGCCTGATTAACACCGGGGAGCTGTTTTTT	.	.	TRBJ2-2	13	TRBV14
CASSPNLDEQYF	TGTGCCAGCAGCCCGAATTTGGACGAGCAGTACTTC	.	.	TRBJ2-7	12	TRBV9
CASSLGQGRDEQFF	TGTGCCAGCAGTTTAGGGCAGGGTCGGGATGAGCAGTTCTTC	once	.	TRBJ2-1	14	TRBV27
CASGGQGARYNEQFF	TGTGCCAGCGGGGGACAGGGGGCGCGCTACAATGAGCAGTTCTTC	.	TRBD1	TRBJ2-1	15	TRBV6-5
CASSAAQGASIYEQYF	TGTGCCAGCAGTGCCGCACAGGGGGCGAGTATCTACGAGCAGTACTTC	.	TRBD1	TRBJ2-7	16	TRBV6-1
CASSLGREYRLDTQYF	TGCGCCAGCAGCTTGGGCAGGGAATACAGGTTAGATACGCAGTATTTT	.	.	TRBJ2-3	16	TRBV5-1
CASGQADTQYF	TGCGCCAGCGGACAGGCCGATACGCAGTATTTT	.	TRBD1	TRBJ2-3	11	TRBV10-1
CASRGPRVYEQYF	TGTGCCAGCAGAGGACCGCGGGTATACGAGCAGTACTTC	.	.	TRBJ2-7	13	TRBV27
CASSEAVQGGNYGYTF	TGTGCCAGCAGTGAAGCGGTGCAGGGAGGAAACTATGGCTACACCTTC	.	.	TRBJ1-2	16	TRBV6-1
CASSYRTVGDEQYF	TGCGCCAGCAGCTACCGGACAGTGGGAGACGAGCAGTACTTC	.	.	TRBJ2-7	14	TRBV5-1
CASSYRLDEHRGAVF	TGTGCCAGCAGCTATCGACTCGACGAACACCGGGGAGCTGTTTTT	.	.	TRBJ2-2	15	TRBV12-1
CASSFSGTSGQETQYF	TGTGCCAGCAGTTTCTCGGGGACTAGCGGGCAAGAGACCCAGTACTTC	.	TRBD2	TRBJ2-5	16	TRBV28
CASSAGQGIWYEQFF	TGTGCCAGCAGTGCTGGACAGGGGATTTGGTATGAGCAGTTCTTC	once	TRBD1	TRBJ2-1	15	TRBV5-5
CASSYDPSSYNEQFF	TGTGCCAGCAGTTATGACCCAAGCTCCTACAATGAGCAGTTCTTC	.	.	TRBJ2-1	15	TRBV7-2
CASSLARQGIGYGYTF	TGTGCCAGCAGCTTGGCCCGACAGGGGATCGGCTATGGCTACACCTTC	.	TRBD1	TRBJ1-2	16	TRBV5-6
CASSLGGTPYEQYF	TGTGCCAGCAGTTTAGGGGGTACCCCCTACGAGCAGTACTTC	.	.	TRBJ2-7	14	TRBV27
CASSDGTLYGYTF	TGTGCCAGCAGTGACGGGACCCTCTATGGCTACACCTTC	.	.	TRBJ1-2	13	TRBV6-5
CASRTSGETQYF	TGTGCCAGCCGGACTAGCGGAGAGACCCAGTACTTC	.	TRBD2	TRBJ2-5	12	TRBV27
CASRTGTGRREPQHF	TGTGCCAGCAGGACCGGGACCGGGCGGCGAGAACCCCAGCATTTT	.	.	TRBJ1-5	15	TRBV28
CAIQDSNYGYTF	TGTGCCATACAGGATTCTAACTATGGCTACACCTTC	.	.	TRBJ1-2	12	TRBV6-6
CASSYGPDRPLHF	TGTGCCAGCAGTTATGGACCAGATCGACCCCTCCACTTT	once	.	TRBJ1-6	13	TRBV27
CARSVKTVF	TGTGCCAGAAGCGTTAAAACTGTTTTT	.	.	TRBJ1-4	9	TRBV5-3
CASSMSIFSGGVSDTQYF	TGTGCCAGTAGTATGTCAATCTTTAGCGGGGGGGTATCAGATACGCAGTATTTT	.	TRBD2	TRBJ2-3	18	TRBV19
CASQDGPYTRELFF	TGTGCCAGCCAGGACGGACCTTACACCCGGGAGCTGTTTTTT	.	.	TRBJ2-2	14	TRBV2
CASSPRPPPNTEAFF	TGTGCCAGCAGTCCCCGCCCACCACCGAACACTGAAGCTTTCTTT	.	.	TRBJ1-1	15	TRBV27
CAWSSPSYEQYF	TGTGCCTGGAGTAGCCCCTCTTACGAGCAGTACTTC	.	.	TRBJ2-7	12	TRBV30
CASSTGVWEETQYF	TGTGCCAGCAGTACAGGGGTATGGGAAGAGACCCAGTACTTC	.	TRBD1	TRBJ2-5	14	TRBV2
CASSSSYEQYF	TGTGCCAGCAGTTCATCCTACGAGCAGTACTTC	once	.	TRBJ2-7	11	TRBV2
CASSLWGRGHDNYGYTF	TGTGCCAGCAGTTTATGGGGCAGGGGGCATGATAACTATGGCTACACCTTC	.	TRBD1	TRBJ1-2	17	TRBV27
CASSDLRGIHNEQFF	TGTGCCAGCAGTGATTTGAGGGGGATCCACAATGAGCAGTTCTTC	.	.	TRBJ2-1	15	TRBV2
CASSPAGRSYNEQFF	TGTGCCAGCTCACCAGCAGGGCGCTCCTACAATGAGCAGTTCTTC	.	.	TRBJ2-1	15	TRBV18
CASSQSWDRAYEQYF	TGCGCCAGCAGCCAAAGTTGGGACAGGGCCTACGAGCAGTACTTC	.	TRBD1	TRBJ2-7	15	TRBV4-1
CATSRLAAPTDTQYF	TGTGCCACCAGCAGGTTAGCGGCCCCCACAGATACGCAGTATTTT	.	.	TRBJ2-3	15	TRBV15
CASSTSGGAGNEQFF	TGTGCCAGCAGCACTAGCGGGGGGGCAGGGAATGAGCAGTTCTTC	once	TRBD2	TRBJ2-1	15	TRBV27
CASSLVAGAQETQYF	TGTGCCAGCAGCTTAGTAGCAGGAGCTCAAGAGACCCAGTACTTC	.	.	TRBJ2-5	15	TRBV11-2
CASSLGGGYNEQFF	TGTGCCAGCAGTTTAGGGGGGGGATACAATGAGCAGTTCTTC	once	TRBD2	TRBJ2-1	14	TRBV27
CASISYTEAFF	TGTGCCAGTATCTCTTACACTGAAGCTTTCTTT	.	.	TRBJ1-1	11	TRBV19
CASSSGTGFNQPQHF	TGTGCCAGCAGCTCGGGGACCGGATTCAATCAGCCCCAGCATTTT	.	.	TRBJ1-5	15	TRBV27
CASSEKPVNYGYTF	TGTGCCAGCAGTGAAAAACCGGTTAACTATGGCTACACCTTC	.	.	TRBJ1-2	14	TRBV2
CASSDGVRGPDGYTF	TGTGCCAGCAGTGACGGAGTCAGGGGGCCTGATGGCTACACCTTC	.	TRBD1	TRBJ1-2	15	TRBV6-1
CASSLTGSSNQPQHF	TGTGCCAGCAGCTTAACAGGGAGTAGCAATCAGCCCCAGCATTTT	.	.	TRBJ1-5	15	TRBV5-5
CAWSQFWDSGNTIYF	TGTGCCTGGAGTCAATTTTGGGACAGTGGAAACACCATATATTTT	.	TRBD1	TRBJ1-3	15	TRBV30
CASSNKDSYEQYF	TGTGCCAGCAGCAACAAGGACTCCTACGAGCAGTACTTC	.	.	TRBJ2-7	13	TRBV7-9
CASSFGRGETQYF	TGTGCCAGCAGCTTCGGCCGCGGGGAGACCCAGTACTTC	.	.	TRBJ2-5	13	TRBV5-6
CASGPGTLVADTQYF	TGTGCTAGTGGCCCCGGGACCCTAGTGGCAGATACGCAGTATTTT	.	.	TRBJ2-3	15	TRBV12-5
CASSFIGVEQYF	TGTGCCAGCAGCTTTATAGGGGTAGAGCAGTACTTC	.	.	TRBJ2-7	12	TRBV7-2
CASSYDVNNYGYTF	TGTGCCAGCAGCTACGACGTAAACAACTATGGCTACACCTTC	.	.	TRBJ1-2	14	TRBV6-5
CASSLSRTYEQYF	TGTGCCAGCAGCTTATCGAGGACCTACGAGCAGTACTTC	.	.	TRBJ2-7	13	TRBV11-2
CASSWGTGTYEQYF	TGTGCCAGCAGTTGGGGGACAGGGACATACGAGCAGTACTTC	once	TRBD1	TRBJ2-7	14	TRBV27
CASSDLGAYNEQFF	TGTGCCAGCAGTGATCTGGGCGCCTACAATGAGCAGTTCTTC	.	.	TRBJ2-1	14	TRBV6-1
CASSERTSTNIQYF	TGCGCCAGCAGTGAAAGGACTAGTACAAACATTCAGTACTTC	.	TRBD2	TRBJ2-4	14	TRBV10-1
CASSWAGGTQETQYF	TGTGCCAGCAGTTGGGCTGGGGGAACCCAAGAGACCCAGTACTTC	.	.	TRBJ2-5	15	TRBV6-5